Listed here is a single T cell receptor beta chain. Antigen: not known. This entry belongs to a study of shared clonotypes between healthy human individuals. Findings and caveats of the study: Clonotype sharing among donors, it was expected, would be affected by sequencing depth.

This CDR3 has 16 amino acids. CDR1 is MNHEY and CDR2 is SMNVEV in the germline V gene (reference sequence). The trim removed 8 bases at V and 0 bases at J, leaving 9 bases unmatched. Only in-frame clones appear in the TCRdb table, and some are missing; sequencing was by immunoSEQ multiplex PCR. The table lists some 490,000 clones, 81% of them singletons. J is TRBJ1-3 and V is TRBV27, with TRBD1 matching 8 bases. Source material: PBMCs. The sequence was collected from a woman aged 40 to 49 in good health. Some clones in this sample may be carry-over from other donors' samples. CDR3 amino acids: CASFPGTGDSGNTIYF. As DNA, the CDR3 is TGTGCCAGCTTCCCCGGGACAGGAGACTCTGGAAACACCATATATTTT.